The 12 T cell receptor beta chains below were found in one sample sequenced in a study of T cell repertoires in cytomegalovirus infection. Each CDR3 protein is one row after TCRdb ran MiXCR on the reads. The data contain hundreds of thousands of distinct CDR3 sequences, around a sixth of them singletons. The sequenced material came from PBMCs. Receptors were obtained from a human donor in good health (CMV status not recorded). Some clones in this sample may be carry-over from other donors' samples.

This clonotype was counted at least ten times. V is TRBV7-2 and J is TRBJ2-3; 7 positions agree with TRBD2. Trimming cost V 5 bases and J 4 bases; bases outside gene matches: 6. From germline, CDR1 is SGHTA and CDR2 FQGNSA. This CDR3 contains 14 residues. The CDR3 DNA reads TGTGCCAGCAGCCCCGGACTAGGCCCAGATACGCAGTATTTT. It specifies CASSPGLGPDTQYF.

At least ten counts were recorded for this clonotype. V gene TRBV7-2 combines with J gene TRBJ1-2, with D uncertain. The CDR3 consists of 14 residues. Per the germline V gene, CDR1 is SGHTA and CDR2 is FQGNSA. The V end lost 5 bases, the J end lost 3 bases, and 13 bases lay between the germline ends. The CDR3, as DNA: TGTGCCAGCAGCCTTCGGCGACGGGACTATGGCTACACCTTC. Translating gives CASSLRRRDYGYTF. Drawing the rest from reference TRBV7-2 and TRBJ1-2, the complete variable domain is GAGVSQSPSNKVTEKGKDVELRCDPISGHTALYWYRQSLGQGLEFLIYFQGNSAPDKSGLPSDRFSAERTGGSVSTLTIQRTQQEDSAVYLCASSLRRRDYGYTFGSGTRLTVV.

This clonotype was observed a handful of times. The CDR3 coding sequence is TGCGCCAGCAGCTTCCGACAAGACACCGGGGAGCTGTTTTTT. Its protein product is CASSFRQDTGELFF. The chain is built from TRBV4-1 and TRBJ2-2; no reliable D call. This CDR3 region has 14 residues. Germline V gene sequence: CDR1 MGHRA, CDR2 YSYEKL. Trimming removed 5 bases at V and 3 bases at J, with 10 bases between.

This clonotype was counted only a few times. The rearrangement uses TRBV4-1 and TRBJ2-3; no definite D call. Germline CDR1 is MGHRA and CDR2 is YSYEKL. Trimming took 8 bases from V and 4 from J, leaving 7 bases between them. This CDR3 spans 11 amino acids. CDR3 sequence: CASRLADTQYF. As DNA, the CDR3 is TGCGCCAGCCGGCTCGCAGATACGCAGTATTTT.

This clonotype occurred a few times. The chain has TRBV20-1 and TRBJ1-5; D possibly corresponds to TRBD1 (6 bases). With 3 bases removed from V and 3 bases from J, the gap between germline ends came to 9 bases. Germline V CDR1 and CDR2: DFQATT, SNEGSKA (reference sequence). The length of the CDR3 is 13 residues. The CDR3 sequence is CSASGDINQPQHF. As DNA, the CDR3 is TGCAGTGCTAGCGGGGACATCAATCAGCCCCAGCATTTT.

There are a few counts of this clonotype. The rearrangement joins TRBV6-2 or TRBV6-3 to TRBJ2-2; D may be TRBD1 (6 bases). The germline CDR1 and CDR2 sequences are MNHEY and SVGEGT. The CDR3 has 16 amino acids. Deletions cut 7 bases from V and 4 bases from J, with 19 bases between. The CDR3 is CASTGRVKGGTGELFF. As DNA, the CDR3 is TGTGCCAGCACTGGTCGGGTCAAAGGGGGCACCGGGGAGCTGTTTTTT.

This clonotype was found many times. The chain recombines TRBV6-1 with TRBJ1-6, with D possibly TRBD1 on 6 matching bases. Germline V gene data show CDR1 as MNHNS and CDR2 as SASEGT. The CDR3 is 15 amino acids. V was trimmed by 5 bases and J by 8 bases, leaving 16 bases between them. CDR3 amino acids: CASSLIRGGDSPLHF. In DNA form, the CDR3 reads TGTGCCAGCAGTTTAATTAGGGGGGGCGATTCACCCCTCCACTTT.

This clonotype was recorded at least ten times. The chain is built from TRBV28 and TRBJ1-5; 7 bases match TRBD1. With 6 bases clipped from V and 5 bases from J, the junction kept 7 bases outside the gene matches. Germline CDR1 is MDHEN and CDR2 is SYDVKM. CDR3 length: 14 amino acids. CDR3 nucleotides: TGTGCCAGCAGACCCGGACAGGCCCATCAGCCCCAGCATTTT. As protein: CASRPGQAHQPQHF.

The chain combines TRBV20-1 with TRBJ2-7; D uncertain. Trimming removed 0 bases from V and 2 bases from J, with 11 bases in between. The CDR3 covers 14 residues. The germline V gene has CDR1 DFQATT and CDR2 SNEGSKA (reference sequence). CDR3 protein: CSARDLAGPYEQYF. The CDR3 nucleotides read TGCAGTGCTAGAGATCTGGCAGGCCCCTACGAGCAGTACTTC.

This clonotype showed up many times. The gene calls are TRBV5-5 and TRBJ2-7; D may be TRBD1 (6 bases). The germline V gene encodes CDR1 SGHKS and CDR2 YYEKEE (reference sequence). The length of the CDR3 is 14 residues. V lost 3 bases and J 2 bases, leaving 12 bases between the germline ends. The CDR3: CASSSRQAPYEQYF. CDR3 in DNA: TGTGCCAGCAGCTCACGACAGGCCCCCTACGAGCAGTACTTC.

The sample holds many counts of this clonotype. The chain combines TRBV7-2 with TRBJ2-3; perhaps TRBD2 as D (6 bases). Per the germline V gene, CDR1 is SGHTA and CDR2 is FQGNSA. Trimming took 0 bases from V and 4 from J, leaving 8 bases between them. The CDR3 totals 14 residues. This CDR3 is CASSLALAADTQYF. Here the CDR3 DNA reads TGTGCCAGCAGCTTAGCACTAGCCGCAGATACGCAGTATTTT. Full variable domain (missing parts from reference TRBV7-2 and TRBJ2-3): GAGVSQSPSNKVTEKGKDVELRCDPISGHTALYWYRQSLGQGLEFLIYFQGNSAPDKSGLPSDRFSAERTGGSVSTLTIQRTQQEDSAVYLCASSLALAADTQYFGPGTRLTVL.

In this sample, this clonotype turned up a few times. The gene calls are TRBV2 and TRBJ1-1; D uncertain. V shed 4 bases and J shed 8 bases, with 8 bases lying between them. CDR3 length: 11 amino acids. Germline loops: CDR1 SNHLY, CDR2 FYNNEI. The CDR3: CASSGTYEAFF. In DNA, the CDR3 is TGTGCCAGCAGTGGGACCTACGAAGCTTTCTTT.